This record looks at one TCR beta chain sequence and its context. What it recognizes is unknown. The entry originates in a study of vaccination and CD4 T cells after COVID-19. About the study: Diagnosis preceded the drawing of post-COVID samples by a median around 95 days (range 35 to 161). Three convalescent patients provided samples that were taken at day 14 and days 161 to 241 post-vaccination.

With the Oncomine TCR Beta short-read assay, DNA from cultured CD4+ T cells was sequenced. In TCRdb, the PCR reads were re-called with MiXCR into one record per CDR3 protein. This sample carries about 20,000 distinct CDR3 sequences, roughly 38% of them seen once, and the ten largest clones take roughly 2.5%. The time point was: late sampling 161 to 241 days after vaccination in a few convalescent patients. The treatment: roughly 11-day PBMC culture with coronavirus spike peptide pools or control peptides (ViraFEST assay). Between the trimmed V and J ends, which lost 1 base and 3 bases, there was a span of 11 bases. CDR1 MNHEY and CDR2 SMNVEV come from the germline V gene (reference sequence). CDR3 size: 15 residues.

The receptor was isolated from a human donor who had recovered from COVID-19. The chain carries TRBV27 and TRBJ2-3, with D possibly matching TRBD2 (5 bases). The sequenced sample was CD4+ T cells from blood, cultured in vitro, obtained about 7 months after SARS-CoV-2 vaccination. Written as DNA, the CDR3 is TGTGCCAGCAGTTTATTGCTAGCAGCAACAGATACGCAGTATTTT. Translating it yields CASSLLLAATDTQYF.